The clone carrying this TCR beta chain was recorded many times. What it binds is not known. The time point denotes: healthy volunteer bleed at 2 weeks. Total RNA came from unfractionated whole blood. This entry is derived from a study of human T cells and chemical hapten exposure. The overall study: It was small differences in pooled library volume that mainly caused per-sample TCR yields to vary.

CDR3 length: 15 amino acids. Per the germline V gene, CDR1 is SGHRS and CDR2 is YFSETQ. J gave up 5 bases and V 0 bases, and 4 bases lay outside the gene matches. Study-level findings and limits: The number of TCRs above 1 in 1000 frequency did not change after DPC sensitization.

Individual cDNA molecules (in the library) carried attached unique molecular identifiers. TCRdb analysed the RACE reads with MiXCR anew, one entry per CDR3 protein. The table has under 95,000 distinct CDR3 sequences, approximately 9.7% seen once; the top ten hold about 3.1%. This sequence originates from a female donor in good health. Some clones in this sample may be carry-over from other donors' samples. The sequenced sample was whole blood. The V call is TRBV5-1, the J call TRBJ1-2; 10 bases are a match to TRBD1. This CDR3 is CASSLVGTGEYGYTF. In DNA form, the CDR3 reads TGCGCCAGCAGCTTGGTCGGGACAGGGGAATATGGCTACACCTTC.